These 21 T cell receptor beta chains share one sample of origin, sequenced in a study of T-cell reconstitution after alpha-beta-depleted transplantation in children. TCRbeta library construction was performed incorporating unique molecular identifiers. In TCRdb, the PCR reads were re-called with MiXCR into one record per CDR3 protein. Of 450,000 to 600,000 distinct CDR3 sequences listed, 30% to 35% were seen once; the top ten hold about 2.3%. The material sequenced was PBMCs from the stem cell graft donor, taken from the stem cell graft. Source of these receptors: a human donor who donated a stem cell graft to a child with aplastic anemia.

The count of this clonotype is one. As DNA, the CDR3 is TGTGCCAGTGGGCGGGGGCCCTCCTACAATGAGCAGTTCTTC. This codes for CASGRGPSYNEQFF. The chain combines TRBV19 with TRBJ2-1; a possible D gene is TRBD2 (7 bases). V dropped 8 bases and J dropped 0 bases, with 11 bases sitting between them. The CDR3 loop spans 14 amino acids. The germline CDR1 and CDR2 sequences are LNHDA and SQIVND (reference sequence).

The CDR3 DNA reads as TGTGCCACCAGTGATTTCACAGGGGATGAGACCCAGTACTTC. This sequence encodes CATSDFTGDETQYF. The chain employs TRBV24-1 and TRBJ2-5; 7 bases match TRBD1. The CDR3 is made up of 14 amino acids. The J segment lost 5 bases and the V segment lost 1 base, leaving 3 bases of the junction unmatched. Germline CDR1 reads KGHDR; CDR2 reads SFDVKD.

J is TRBJ1-4 and V is TRBV18; D is unresolved. CDR3 length: 15 residues. The V and J ends lost 0 bases and 13 bases respectively, with 18 bases between them. CDR1 and CDR2 (germline): KGHSH, LQKENI. CDR3 bases: TGTGCCAGCTCACCACCGGTCGTGAAGGGCCGGGTACTGTTTTTT. It is translated as CASSPPVVKGRVLFF.

This clonotype was observed a handful of times. This chain uses TRBV5-6 with TRBJ2-6; D is undetermined. The germline CDR1 and CDR2 sequences are SGHDT and YYEEEE. The CDR3 extends over 17 amino acids. Between the trimmed V and J ends, which lost 1 base and 0 bases, there was a span of 11 bases. The CDR3 DNA sequence: TGTGCCAGCAGCTTGTATTCGGCGAGCTCTGGGGCCAACGTCCTGACTTTC. Its protein is CASSLYSASSGANVLTF.

The J gene is TRBJ2-1, the V gene TRBV24-1, with 10 positions matching TRBD2. CDR1 and CDR2 (germline): KGHDR, SFDVKD. This CDR3 is built from 14 residues. V lost 8 bases and J lost 7; bases outside the gene matches: 7. CDR3 sequence: CATKASGSSNEQFF. CDR3 nucleotide sequence: TGTGCCACCAAGGCTAGCGGGAGTTCTAATGAGCAGTTCTTC.

This clonotype appeared once. The chain uses TRBV29-1 and TRBJ1-2, with a weak D call TRBD1 (6 bases). V was trimmed by 7 bases and J by 7 bases, leaving 19 bases between them. The CDR3 has 13 amino acids. Germline CDR1 reads SQVTM; CDR2 reads ANQGSEA. CDR3 nucleotide sequence: TGCAGCGGAGCCCGGGGGCTTTCAGGTGGCTACACCTTC. This translates into CSGARGLSGGYTF.

The J gene is TRBJ1-2, the V gene TRBV4-3; D gene ambiguous. The CDR3 covers 15 residues. With 5 bases removed from V and 8 bases from J, the gap between germline ends came to 21 bases. CDR1 and CDR2 (germline): LGHNA, YSLEER. CDR3 sequence reads: CASSYQEAMGGGYTF. CDR3 bases: TGCGCCAGCAGCTACCAAGAAGCGATGGGAGGCGGCTACACCTTC.

The chain has TRBV6-1 and TRBJ2-7; 8 bases align to TRBD1. CDR3 length: 13 residues. CDR1 and CDR2 from the germline V gene are MNHNS and SASEGT. The V and J ends lost 5 bases and 5 bases, in that order; junction bases with no gene match: 5. This CDR3 reads CASSQRQGNEQYV. The CDR3, as DNA: TGTGCCAGCAGTCAGCGACAGGGGAACGAGCAGTACGTC.

The V gene is TRBV7-8, the J gene TRBJ2-7; 10 nucleotides agree with TRBD2. With 4 bases clipped from V and 4 bases from J, the junction kept 10 bases outside the gene matches. The CDR3 has 16 amino acids. Germline-derived CDR1 and CDR2 are SGHVS and FQNEAQ. Written as DNA, the CDR3 is TGTGCCAGCAGCTCCCCCTCTAGCGGGGGAGAATACGAGCAGTACTTC. This translates into CASSSPSSGGEYEQYF.

This clonotype has just a few counts. This chain links TRBV15 with TRBJ2-5; D gene uncertain. V lost 0 bases and J 0 bases, leaving 5 bases between the germline ends. Germline V CDR1 and CDR2: LNHNV, YYDKDF (reference sequence). The CDR3 runs 14 residues. CDR3 nucleotides: TGTGCCACCAGCAGAGATTTGCACCAAGAGACCCAGTACTTC. As protein: CATSRDLHQETQYF.

The rearrangement links TRBV6-2 or TRBV6-3 to TRBJ2-3; D might be TRBD2 (5 bases). The V gene lost 3 bases and the J gene lost 3 bases, with 10 bases spanning the gap. The CDR3 is 14 residues long. Germline lookup yields CDR1 MNHEY and CDR2 SVGEGT. The DNA of the CDR3 is TGTGCCAGCAGTTATACGAGGGAAACAGATACGCAGTATTTT. The encoded protein is CASSYTRETDTQYF.

The genes are TRBV12-3 or TRBV12-4 and TRBJ2-7; D might be TRBD1 or TRBD2, each matching 5 bases. The CDR3 runs to 16 residues. V was shortened by 6 bases and J by 1 base, with 19 bases between the two germline ends. The CDR3 protein is CASSSRVQGPSYEQYF. The CDR3 DNA sequence: TGTGCCAGCAGCTCCCGGGTCCAGGGACCATCCTACGAGCAGTACTTC.

The chain couples TRBV10-3 to TRBJ2-6; a weak D match, TRBD2 (5 bases). The germline gives CDR1 ENHRY, CDR2 SYGVKD. Trimming pared 2 bases from V and 2 bases from J, leaving 19 bases between. The CDR3 contains 19 residues. Written as DNA, the CDR3 is TGTGCCATCAGTGAGCCCGCCGGGGTCATTTCAGCTGGGGCCAACGTCCTGACTTTC. It translates to CAISEPAGVISAGANVLTF.

This clonotype came up a few times. The chain recombines TRBV5-1 with TRBJ2-3; D unclear. The CDR3 loop spans 13 amino acids. V was clipped by 3 bases and J by 1 base, with 6 bases between them. The germline CDR1 and CDR2 sequences are SGHRS and YFSETQ. The CDR3 nucleotides are TGCGCCAGCAGCTATAGGGGCACAGATACGCAGTATTTT. It is translated as CASSYRGTDTQYF.

There are a few counts of this clonotype. Since a much larger clone is just one base distant, this may be a read error. The chain employs TRBV7-2 and TRBJ2-3; D perhaps matches TRBD1 (5 bases). The length of the CDR3 is 14 residues. Trimming pared 2 bases from V and 1 base from J, leaving 7 bases between. Per germline, CDR1 SGHTA and CDR2 FQGNSA. The chain's CDR3 is CASSLTRGTDTQYF. DNA for the CDR3: TGTGCCAGCAGCTTAACCAGGGGCACAGATACGCAGTATTTT.

The sample holds a few counts of this clonotype. The chain links TRBV30 to TRBJ1-3; 9 nucleotides agree with TRBD1. The trim removed 2 bases at V and 6 bases at J, leaving 11 bases unmatched. CDR1 GTSNPN and CDR2 SVGIG come from the germline V gene (reference sequence). This CDR3 is built from 16 residues. CDR3 amino acids: CAWSTGQGSWENTIYF. In DNA, the CDR3 is TGTGCCTGGAGTACGGGACAGGGAAGTTGGGAAAACACCATATATTTT.

The chain couples TRBV29-1 to TRBJ2-7; no firm D call. V dropped 2 bases and J dropped 4 bases, with 9 bases sitting between them. The germline gives CDR1 SQVTM, CDR2 ANQGSEA. The CDR3 contains 12 residues. For the CDR3, the DNA is TGCAGCGTTGAAAAGGAAGCGTACGAGCAGTACTTC. It specifies CSVEKEAYEQYF.

This clonotype was seen more than once but under ten times. The chain recombines TRBV9 with TRBJ2-1, with 7 nucleotides matching TRBD2. This CDR3 comprises 12 residues. CDR1 is SGDLS and CDR2 is YYNGEE in the germline V gene. The V gene end was trimmed by 0 bases and the J gene end by 13 bases; junction bases not matched to a gene: 4. The chain's CDR3 is CASSVGAGPQFF. The DNA of the CDR3 is TGTGCCAGCAGCGTAGGAGCGGGACCCCAGTTCTTC. The whole variable domain, remainder taken from reference TRBV9 and TRBJ2-1, is DSGVTQTPKHLITATGQRVTLRCSPRSGDLSVYWYQQSLDQGLQFLIQYYNGEERAKGNILERFSAQQFPDLHSELNLSSLELGDSALYFCASSVGAGPQFFGPGTRLTVL.

The chain uses TRBV12-3 or TRBV12-4 and TRBJ1-3, with D possibly TRBD1 on 6 matching bases. Deletions cut 6 bases from V and 2 bases from J, with 11 bases between. The CDR3 is 14 amino acids. The CDR3: CASREQGTGNTIYF. The CDR3 DNA reads as TGTGCCAGCAGAGAACAGGGCACTGGAAACACCATATATTTT.

In its sample, this clonotype was seen once. V and J are TRBV3-1 and TRBJ2-5, with 8 bases matching TRBD2. V trimming: 4 bases; J trimming: 4 bases; junction bases outside the gene matches: 11. CDR3 size: 16 residues. Germline CDR1 LGHDT, CDR2 YNNKEL (reference sequence). The CDR3, as DNA: TGTGCCAGCAGCCGGCCCGACGCCCTAGCGGGAGAGACCCAGTACTTC. Its protein product is CASSRPDALAGETQYF.

This clonotype was counted only a few times. This chain uses TRBV29-1 with TRBJ1-1, with D tentatively TRBD1 (5 bases). Germline assignment: CDR1 SQVTM and CDR2 ANQGSEA. The ends were cut back, 6 bases at V and 0 bases at J, with 11 bases in the middle. CDR3 size: 13 residues. The CDR3 reads CSVWGRVNTEAFF. The CDR3 DNA sequence: TGCAGCGTCTGGGGCAGGGTGAACACTGAAGCTTTCTTT. Drawing the rest from reference TRBV29-1 and TRBJ1-1, the complete variable domain is SAVISQKPSRDICQRGTSLTIQCQVDSQVTMMFWYRQQPGQSLTLIATANQGSEATYESGFVIDKFPISRPNLTFSTLTVSNMSPEDSSIYLCSVWGRVNTEAFFGQGTRLTVV.